The 25 T cell receptor beta chains reported below all come from one sample, sequenced in a study of radiation and T cells in renal cell carcinoma. The table came from immunoSEQ multiplex PCR; TCRdb's copy has only in-frame clones and leaves some out. The data contain 140,000 to 150,000 clones, approximately 86% of them singletons. Time point specified: blood 4 weeks post-SBRT, at nephrectomy. Regarding treatment: 15 Gy SBRT to primary tumor, nephrectomy 4 weeks later. This specimen was blood, taken from a patient whose treatment included radiotherapy and nephrectomy. The receptor set was obtained from a woman aged 45-65 years with renal cell carcinoma.

DNA for the CDR3: TGCGCCAGCAGCCCTCAGGGGGCAGGGACCGGCTACACCTTC. It encodes CASSPQGAGTGYTF. This rearrangement joins TRBV4-3 to TRBJ1-2; 8 nucleotides match TRBD1. The germline gives CDR1 LGHNA, CDR2 YSLEER. CDR3 length: 14 residues. The J segment lost 8 bases and the V segment lost 4 bases, leaving 9 bases of the junction unmatched.

The chain has TRBV20-1 and TRBJ1-1, with D uncertain. The CDR3 sequence is 11 residues long. V lost 0 bases, J lost 1 base, and 0 bases lay in between. CDR1 and CDR2 (germline): DFQATT, SNEGSKA (reference sequence). DNA for the CDR3: TGCAGTGCTAGAGAGAACACTGAAGCTTTCTTT. Translation: CSARENTEAFF.

The V call is TRBV9, the J call TRBJ2-1; D remains unclear. V shed 3 bases and J shed 5 bases, with 6 bases lying between them. The CDR3 contains 12 residues. Germline lookup yields CDR1 SGDLS and CDR2 YYNGEE. CDR3 nucleotide sequence: TGTGCCAGCAGCGGAGTAAACAATGAGCAGTTCTTC. It encodes CASSGVNNEQFF.

The V call is TRBV18, the J call TRBJ2-5, with 7 positions matching TRBD1. J lost 2 bases, V lost 3 bases, and 6 bases had no gene match. This CDR3 region has 15 residues. Germline-derived CDR1 and CDR2 are KGHSH and LQKENI. For the CDR3, the DNA is TGTGCCAGCTCACCTATGGGACAGACACAAGAGACCCAGTACTTC. As protein: CASSPMGQTQETQYF.

This clone was picked up a small number of times. The chain couples TRBV5-1 to TRBJ2-2; D is undetermined. Germline V lookup: CDR1 SGHRS, CDR2 YFSETQ. V shed 0 bases and J shed 1 base, with 4 bases lying between them. The CDR3 runs 14 residues. The CDR3 nucleotides read TGCGCCAGCAGCTTGGGACAGAACACCGGGGAGCTGTTTTTT. Translation: CASSLGQNTGELFF.

The chain combines TRBV7-2 with TRBJ2-2; D is possibly TRBD1 (6 bases). Per the germline V gene, CDR1 is SGHTA and CDR2 is FQGNSA. This CDR3 has 13 residues. V lost 6 bases to trimming and J lost 3 bases, with 8 bases between them. The CDR3 region has the DNA TGTGCCAGCAGGTACAGGGACACCGGGGAGCTGTTTTTT. Translation: CASRYRDTGELFF.

The rearrangement uses TRBV18 and TRBJ2-5; 9 bases match TRBD1. The ends lost 3 bases at V and 4 bases at J; junction bases unmatched: 15. The CDR3 runs 18 residues. The germline gives CDR1 KGHSH, CDR2 LQKENI. The CDR3 nucleotides are TGTGCCAGCTCACCCTCTTCCGGGACAGGGATTAGTCGAGAGACCCAGTACTTC. Its translation: CASSPSSGTGISRETQYF. Supplemented by reference TRBV18 and TRBJ2-5, the full variable domain reads NAGVMQNPRHLVRRRGQEARLRCSPMKGHSHVYWYRQLPEEGLKFMVYLQKENIIDESGMPKERFSAEFPKEGPSILRIQQVVRGDSAAYFCASSPSSGTGISRETQYFGPGTRLLVL.

This clone came up once. The chain recombines TRBV15 with TRBJ1-2; D uncertain. The CDR3 is 12 amino acids. V was cut by 6 bases and J by 5 bases, with 10 bases left in between. Germline V gene sequence: CDR1 LNHNV, CDR2 YYDKDF (reference sequence). CDR3 coding DNA: TGTGCCACCAGTCAACAGTCTTATGGCTACACCTTC. It is translated as CATSQQSYGYTF.

This chain connects TRBV4-2 to TRBJ1-3; the match to TRBD1 covers 7 bases. Germline assignment: CDR1 LGHNA and CDR2 YNFKEQ. This CDR3 contains 16 residues. V shed 1 base, J shed 0 bases, and the junction held 3 bases outside the gene matches. As DNA, the CDR3 is TGTGCCAGCAGCCAAGGGGACAGTATCTCTGGAAACACCATATATTTT. This translates into CASSQGDSISGNTIYF.

This clone showed up just once. The chain couples TRBV5-5 to TRBJ2-5; the D gene is possibly TRBD1 (8 bases). The V end was cut by 7 bases, the J end by 7 bases, with 23 bases between. Germline CDR1 is SGHKS and CDR2 is YYEKEE (reference sequence). This CDR3 region has 15 residues. DNA for the CDR3: TGTGCCAGCGGACCCGGACTGGACAGGGAGGGGACCCAGTACTTC. It translates to CASGPGLDREGTQYF.

Note on this clone: The sample carries other DNA sequences with the same CDR3. This sequence joins TRBV9 and TRBJ2-5; D perhaps matches TRBD2 (6 bases). The ends were cut back, 0 bases at V and 5 bases at J, with 11 bases in the middle. CDR3 length: 14 residues. CDR1 SGDLS and CDR2 YYNGEE come from the germline V gene. The CDR3 is CASSVGLAGETQYF. Here the CDR3 DNA reads TGTGCCAGCAGCGTAGGGCTGGCGGGGGAGACCCAGTACTTC.

The chain combines TRBV7-2 with TRBJ2-5; D may be TRBD2 (6 bases). V was shortened by 5 bases and J by 5 bases, with 15 bases between the two germline ends. The germline gives CDR1 SGHTA, CDR2 FQGNSA. This CDR3 is 14 amino acids long. This CDR3 is CASSLQAGWETQYF. The CDR3 DNA sequence: TGTGCCAGCAGCCTACAGGCGGGATGGGAGACCCAGTACTTC.

The V call is TRBV9, the J call TRBJ2-1; the match to TRBD2 covers 12 bases. With 7 bases clipped from V and 5 bases from J, the junction kept 10 bases outside the gene matches. CDR3 length: 16 amino acids. Germline V gene data show CDR1 as SGDLS and CDR2 as YYNGEE. CDR3 bases: TGTGCCAGCCGATCCCCGACTAGCGGGAGAAACAATGAGCAGTTCTTC. Amino acid sequence: CASRSPTSGRNNEQFF.

The chain uses TRBV7-2 and TRBJ1-4; D perhaps matches TRBD1 (5 bases). CDR1 is SGHTA, CDR2 FQGNSA, per germline. Trimming left V 1 base short and J 12 bases short, with 9 bases between. The CDR3 runs to 12 residues. This CDR3 reads CASSLGTGELFF. As DNA, the CDR3 is TGTGCCAGCAGCTTAGGGACGGGGGAACTGTTTTTT.

This rearrangement joins TRBV2 to TRBJ1-1, with D perhaps matching TRBD1 (6 bases). Looked up from germline, CDR1 is SNHLY and CDR2 is FYNNEI. Trimming took off 2 bases at V and 5 bases at J, with 12 bases between the two ends. The CDR3 spans 14 residues. The CDR3 nucleotides are TGTGCCAGCAGTGAACACGGGGGCGCGACTGAAGCTTTCTTT. Translated: CASSEHGGATEAFF.

J is TRBJ2-5 and V is TRBV25-1; D is ambiguous. Germline V lookup: CDR1 MGHDK, CDR2 SYGVNS. V gave up 8 bases and J gave up 1 base, with 26 bases separating them. The CDR3 consists of 18 residues. The CDR3 DNA sequence: TGTGCCAGCCCCGAGAGCGACCAGGACGGGCGCATCCAAGAGACCCAGTACTTC. Protein: CASPESDQDGRIQETQYF. Supplemented by reference TRBV25-1 and TRBJ2-5, the full variable domain reads EADIYQTPRYLVIGTGKKITLECSQTMGHDKMYWYQQDPGMELHLIHYSYGVNSTEKGDLSSESTVSRIRTEHFPLTLESARPSHTSQYLCASPESDQDGRIQETQYFGPGTRLLVL.

This clone was found once. The rearrangement links TRBV9 to TRBJ2-7, with D maybe TRBD1 (5 bases). This CDR3 has 13 residues. Looked up from germline, CDR1 is SGDLS and CDR2 is YYNGEE. V was cut by 0 bases and J by 6 bases, with 10 bases left in between. The CDR3 protein is CASSVGSQGEQYF. As DNA, the CDR3 is TGTGCCAGCAGCGTAGGCTCTCAGGGCGAGCAGTACTTC.

The chain links TRBV6-5 to TRBJ2-7, with D unclear. This CDR3 region has 11 residues. V shed 4 bases and J shed 3 bases, with 4 bases lying between them. Germline CDR1 reads MNHEY; CDR2 reads SVGAGI. In nucleotides, the CDR3 is TGTGCCAGCAGTTTGGGCTACGAGCAGTACTTC. Amino acid sequence: CASSLGYEQYF.

This clone was detected a few times. The chain recombines TRBV27 with TRBJ2-3; TRBD1 or TRBD2 may be the D gene (6 bases each). Germline CDR1 reads MNHEY; CDR2 reads SMNVEV (reference sequence). Trimming shortened V by 2 bases and J by 5 bases, and 11 bases separated the two germline ends. The CDR3 length is 14 residues. CDR3 coding DNA: TGTGCCAGCAGTTTAATGGGGGGCGGAGATACGCAGTATTTT. This sequence encodes CASSLMGGGDTQYF.

The chain is built from TRBV7-2 and TRBJ1-5; D unclear. This CDR3 comprises 12 residues. The germline V and J ends were trimmed by 5 bases and 3 bases, with 5 bases remaining between them. CDR1 and CDR2 (germline): SGHTA, FQGNSA. The CDR3 bases are TGTGCCAGCAGCCATTACAATCAGCCCCAGCATTTT. Its translation: CASSHYNQPQHF.

The chain couples TRBV4-1 to TRBJ2-7; D possibly uses TRBD1 or TRBD2 (6 bases each). The CDR3 contains 17 residues. Looked up from germline, CDR1 is MGHRA and CDR2 is YSYEKL. V lost 4 bases and J 6 bases, leaving 25 bases between the germline ends. The CDR3 is CASSPIGGNVVPLEQYF. The DNA of the CDR3 is TGCGCCAGCAGCCCGATAGGGGGGAATGTAGTCCCTCTCGAGCAGTACTTC.

V gene TRBV6-5 combines with J gene TRBJ2-1; D ambiguous. Trimming pared 0 bases from V and 7 bases from J, leaving 10 bases between. The CDR3 is made up of 14 amino acids. Germline V CDR1 and CDR2: MNHEY, SVGAGI. CDR3 nucleotides: TGTGCCAGCAGTTACTCTGACGGTAAAAATGAGCAGTTCTTC. The encoded protein is CASSYSDGKNEQFF.

The V call is TRBV5-1, the J call TRBJ2-3; D unresolved. V lost 2 bases and J 4 bases, leaving 5 bases between the germline ends. Per the germline V gene, CDR1 is SGHRS and CDR2 is YFSETQ. The CDR3 extends over 12 amino acids. The CDR3 nucleotides read TGCGCCAGCAGCTTCCCCCCAGATACGCAGTATTTT. Its translation: CASSFPPDTQYF.

CDR3 residues: CASKAGAGDEQFF. DNA of the CDR3: TGTGCCAGCAAGGCGGGGGCTGGAGATGAGCAGTTCTTC. The J gene is TRBJ2-1, the V gene TRBV7-3; a weak D match, TRBD2 (7 bases). The CDR3 covers 13 residues. Per the germline V gene, CDR1 is SGHTA and CDR2 is FQGTGA. Trimming removed 7 bases at V and 8 bases at J, with 15 bases between.

This clone was recorded once. The chain uses TRBV5-4 and TRBJ1-2, with 11 nucleotides matching TRBD1. Trimming took 5 bases from V and 5 from J; bases not matched to a gene: 8. The CDR3 totals 15 residues. Germline V lookup: CDR1 SGHNT, CDR2 YYREEE (reference sequence). CDR3 loop: CASSTGTGGRYGYTF. The CDR3 region has the DNA TGTGCCAGCAGTACCGGGACAGGGGGAAGGTATGGCTACACCTTC.